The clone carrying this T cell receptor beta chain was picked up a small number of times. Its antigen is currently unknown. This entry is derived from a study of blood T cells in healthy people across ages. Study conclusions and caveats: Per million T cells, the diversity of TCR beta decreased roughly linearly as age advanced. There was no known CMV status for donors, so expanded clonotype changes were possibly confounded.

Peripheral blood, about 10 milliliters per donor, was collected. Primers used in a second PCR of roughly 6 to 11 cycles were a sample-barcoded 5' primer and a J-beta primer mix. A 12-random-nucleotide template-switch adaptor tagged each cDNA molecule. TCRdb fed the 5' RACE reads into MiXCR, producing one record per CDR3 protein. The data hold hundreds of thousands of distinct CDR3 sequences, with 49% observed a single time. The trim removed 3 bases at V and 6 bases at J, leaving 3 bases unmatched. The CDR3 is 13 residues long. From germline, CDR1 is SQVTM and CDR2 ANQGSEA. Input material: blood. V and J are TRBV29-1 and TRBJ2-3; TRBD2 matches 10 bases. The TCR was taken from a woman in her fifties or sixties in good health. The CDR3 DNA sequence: TGCAGCGTTGACAGCGGGGGGGTGGATACGCAGTATTTT. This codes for CSVDSGGVDTQYF.